The 27 T cell receptor beta chains below all came from one sample that was sequenced in a study of cytomegalovirus exposure and HLA in healthy donors. 60 Vbeta and 13 Jbeta primers were used in PCR. Libraries were prepared by immunoSEQ multiplex PCR; TCRdb keeps only in-frame clonotypes and omits some of them. Across more than 100,000 clones, the top ten clones capture approximately 3.9% of the sample. The material sequenced was PBMCs. The receptors here all came from a man younger than 30 in good health and CMV-seronegative.

The chain carries TRBV27 and TRBJ1-2, with D unresolved. Germline assignment: CDR1 MNHEY and CDR2 SMNVEV (reference sequence). This CDR3 contains 14 residues. Trimming took off 8 bases at V and 8 bases at J, with 21 bases between the two ends. CDR3 loop: CASATRPLGRGYTF. CDR3 nucleotides: TGTGCCAGCGCGACGAGGCCTCTGGGGAGGGGCTACACCTTC.

The V call is TRBV5-5, the J call TRBJ2-5; 8 bases align to TRBD1. V lost 3 bases and J lost 4; bases outside the gene matches: 8. From germline, CDR1 is SGHKS and CDR2 YYEKEE (reference sequence). CDR3 length equals 15 residues. The CDR3, as DNA: TGTGCCAGCAGCTATCAATCAGGGGGCGGAGAGACCCAGTACTTC. The encoded protein is CASSYQSGGGETQYF.

The chain has TRBV14 and TRBJ2-7, with 14 bases that match TRBD2. Germline V gene data show CDR1 as SGHDN and CDR2 as FVKESK. The CDR3 is 17 residues long. Trimming at V came to 5 bases and at J to 6 bases, leaving 12 bases not matched to a gene. The CDR3 sequence is CASSGFGTSGSYSEQYF. CDR3 in DNA: TGTGCCAGCAGCGGTTTCGGGACTAGCGGGAGTTACAGCGAGCAGTACTTC.

The chain links TRBV27 to TRBJ2-3; TRBD2 might be the D (5 bases). Trimming took off 7 bases at V and 3 bases at J, with 11 bases between the two ends. Germline values: CDR1 MNHEY, CDR2 SMNVEV (reference sequence). The CDR3 is made up of 13 amino acids. Here the CDR3 reads CASMALGTDTQYF. CDR3 DNA sequence: TGTGCCAGCATGGCACTAGGTACAGATACGCAGTATTTT.

The rearrangement joins TRBV27 to TRBJ2-5; 9 bases map to TRBD2. From germline, CDR1 is MNHEY and CDR2 SMNVEV (reference sequence). Losses at the gene ends were 6 bases for V and 5 bases for J; bases not matched to a gene: 13. The CDR3 runs 16 residues. CDR3 region: CASRPKGREGRETQYF. The CDR3 nucleotides read TGTGCCAGCAGACCCAAGGGGCGGGAGGGCCGGGAGACCCAGTACTTC.

This rearrangement joins TRBV5-1 to TRBJ1-2; 9 positions match TRBD1. Germline lookup yields CDR1 SGHRS and CDR2 YFSETQ. The length of the CDR3 is 14 residues. Trimming removed 4 bases from V and 4 bases from J; junction bases left unmatched: 5. The CDR3 spells CASSLDRGPYGYTF. CDR3 DNA: TGCGCCAGCAGCCTGGACAGGGGCCCCTATGGCTACACCTTC.

This sequence joins TRBV10-1 and TRBJ1-1, with 7 bases identical to TRBD1. The germline V gene has CDR1 WNHNN and CDR2 SYGVQD (reference sequence). This CDR3 is built from 14 residues. J was trimmed by 4 bases and V by 2 bases; bases with no gene match: 4. The CDR3 nucleotides are TGCGCCAGCAGTGAGAGCAACAGGGGCACTGAAGCTTTCTTT. This translates into CASSESNRGTEAFF.

V gene TRBV6-5 combines with J gene TRBJ1-6, with D perhaps TRBD1 (6 bases). V gave up 0 bases and J gave up 9 bases, with 12 bases separating them. Looked up from germline, CDR1 is MNHEY and CDR2 is SVGAGI. This CDR3 is built from 15 residues. CDR3 protein: CASSYSWDTSSPLHF. The DNA for the CDR3 is TGTGCCAGCAGTTACTCGTGGGACACTAGTTCACCCCTCCACTTT.

V gene TRBV29-1 combines with J gene TRBJ1-1; 9 nucleotides align to TRBD1. This CDR3 region has 14 residues. Germline loops: CDR1 SQVTM, CDR2 ANQGSEA. Trimming cost V 6 bases and J 0 bases; bases outside gene matches: 5. In DNA form, the CDR3 reads TGCAGCGTCTCGGGACAGGGCATGAACACTGAAGCTTTCTTT. This translates into CSVSGQGMNTEAFF.

The V and J genes are TRBV19 and TRBJ2-3; 9 positions agree with TRBD2. The CDR3 is 14 residues long. CDR1 LNHDA and CDR2 SQIVND come from the germline V gene (reference sequence). The junction had 6 bases not matched to a gene; V was cut back by 3 bases and J by 8 bases. Written as DNA, the CDR3 is TGTGCCAGTAGTATTGGGACTAGCATGGGTACGCAGTATTTT. Translating it yields CASSIGTSMGTQYF.

This chain links TRBV25-1 with TRBJ2-1; 8 nucleotides match TRBD1. CDR1 and CDR2 from the germline V gene are MGHDK and SYGVNS. V lost 1 base and J lost 1; bases outside the gene matches: 6. This CDR3 comprises 17 residues. CDR3 nucleotides: TGTGCCAGCAGTGAATCTGGGAGGACAGGGTCCTACAATGAGCAGTTCTTC. Translated: CASSESGRTGSYNEQFF.

This chain links TRBV7-2 with TRBJ2-3, with a weak D call TRBD1 (5 bases). Looked up from germline, CDR1 is SGHTA and CDR2 is FQGNSA. The CDR3 runs 14 residues. V lost 3 bases, J lost 1 base, and 8 bases lay in between. The CDR3 loop is CASSFSGRTDTQYF. The CDR3 coding sequence is TGTGCCAGCAGCTTTTCAGGGCGCACAGATACGCAGTATTTT.

The chain joins TRBV5-1 to TRBJ2-2; D gene uncertain. The CDR3 totals 14 residues. Germline CDR1 reads SGHRS; CDR2 reads YFSETQ. Between the trimmed V and J ends, which lost 4 bases and 4 bases, there was a span of 11 bases. Written as DNA, the CDR3 is TGCGCCAGCAGCCCCCTATATCCCACCGGGGAGCTGTTTTTT. Translating it yields CASSPLYPTGELFF.

V is TRBV18 and J is TRBJ1-1, with a weak D call TRBD1 (6 bases). CDR3 length: 15 residues. Trimming removed 0 bases at V and 7 bases at J, with 15 bases between. The germline V gene encodes CDR1 KGHSH and CDR2 LQKENI. The CDR3 protein is CASSPPNTGFSEAFF. CDR3 in DNA: TGTGCCAGCTCACCACCCAATACAGGGTTTAGTGAAGCTTTCTTT.

The DNA of the CDR3 is TGTGCCAGCAGTGATGACAGATACACTGAAGCTTTCTTT. Its protein product is CASSDDRYTEAFF. The V gene is TRBV6-5, the J gene TRBJ1-1; TRBD1 might be the D (5 bases). Germline-derived CDR1 and CDR2 are MNHEY and SVGAGI. This CDR3 is built from 13 residues. Trimming removed 5 bases at V and 3 bases at J, with 10 bases between.

The chain couples TRBV25-1 to TRBJ2-3; D is ambiguous. Germline CDR1 reads MGHDK; CDR2 reads SYGVNS. CDR3 length: 12 residues. Trimming stripped 4 bases from V and 6 bases from J, with 8 bases between. CDR3 sequence reads: CASSGLVDTQYF. In nucleotides, the CDR3 is TGTGCCAGCAGTGGCCTAGTTGATACGCAGTATTTT.

The rearrangement links TRBV7-8 to TRBJ1-2, with 9 bases matching TRBD1. Germline trimming cut 2 bases from V and 8 bases from J; bases unmatched to any gene: 15. The V gene's germline CDR1 is SGHVS and CDR2 FQNEAQ. CDR3 length: 17 amino acids. The CDR3 reads CASSLYRDREQSWGYTF. CDR3 bases: TGTGCCAGCAGCTTATACCGGGACAGGGAACAATCGTGGGGCTACACCTTC.

The V and J genes are TRBV30 and TRBJ2-5; TRBD1 agrees at 8 bases. Germline values: CDR1 GTSNPN, CDR2 SVGIG (reference sequence). The J segment lost 5 bases and the V segment lost 1 base, leaving 6 bases of the junction unmatched. The length of the CDR3 is 14 residues. CDR3 in DNA: TGTGCCTGGAGTGGGACAGGGTTAGGTGAGACCCAGTACTTC. Its translation: CAWSGTGLGETQYF.

In the case of this clone: At the DNA level, this CDR3 is encoded by other sequences in the same sample as well. V is TRBV11-2 and J is TRBJ2-7, with D unresolved. V lost 1 base and J 1 base, leaving 8 bases between the germline ends. This CDR3 has 14 residues. Germline V gives CDR1 SGHAT, CDR2 FQNNGV. In DNA, the CDR3 is TGTGCCAGCAGCTTAGTCGCAGGATCCTACGAGCAGTACTTC. This sequence encodes CASSLVAGSYEQYF.

This chain joins TRBV5-4 and TRBJ2-7; 8 bases match TRBD1. This CDR3 has 14 residues. Trimming cost V 6 bases and J 2 bases; bases outside gene matches: 7. Germline CDR1 SGHNT, CDR2 YYREEE (reference sequence). The CDR3 DNA reads TGTGCCAGCACCCATGGGGACAGGACCTACGAGCAGTACTTC. Its protein is CASTHGDRTYEQYF.

J is TRBJ2-3 and V is TRBV14; unclear D gene. Looked up from germline, CDR1 is SGHDN and CDR2 is FVKESK. The CDR3 spans 14 residues. Trimming took off 0 bases at V and 5 bases at J, with 9 bases between the two ends. In nucleotides, the CDR3 is TGTGCCAGCAGCCAAGATTTGTTTCGAGATACGCAGTATTTT. Translating it yields CASSQDLFRDTQYF. Together with reference TRBV14 and TRBJ2-3, the CDR3 gives the full variable domain: EAGVTQFPSHSVIEKGQTVTLRCDPISGHDNLYWYRRVMGKEIKFLLHFVKESKQDESGMPNNRFLAERTGGTYSTLKVQPAELEDSGVYFCASSQDLFRDTQYFGPGTRLTVL.

The chain has TRBV9 and TRBJ2-5; weak D call: TRBD2 (5 bases). The CDR3 consists of 15 residues. V shed 4 bases and J shed 5 bases, with 18 bases lying between them. Germline V gene lookup returns CDR1 SGDLS and CDR2 YYNGEE. The CDR3 DNA sequence: TGTGCCAGCAGCTTTAGCCGGGGTACGGGGGAGACCCAGTACTTC. Its translation: CASSFSRGTGETQYF.

The genes are TRBV5-4 and TRBJ1-2, with 7 bases fitting TRBD1. Germline-derived CDR1 and CDR2 are SGHNT and YYREEE (reference sequence). The length of the CDR3 is 13 residues. V dropped 4 bases and J dropped 2; count of bases not matched to a gene: 2. The CDR3 region is CASSRDSNYGYTF. CDR3 bases: TGTGCCAGCAGCCGGGACAGCAACTATGGCTACACCTTC.

The chain links TRBV5-4 to TRBJ1-2; tentative D call: TRBD1 (5 bases). V lost 0 bases and J 4 bases, leaving 13 bases between the germline ends. This CDR3 has 15 amino acids. CDR1 is SGHNT and CDR2 is YYREEE in the germline V gene (reference sequence). DNA for the CDR3: TGTGCCAGCAGCTTGGAGCTACAGGCTATCTATGGCTACACCTTC. It yields the protein CASSLELQAIYGYTF.

The chain couples TRBV5-1 to TRBJ2-7; 8 bases match TRBD1. The CDR3 consists of 15 residues. Per the germline V gene, CDR1 is SGHRS and CDR2 is YFSETQ. Unmatched junction bases numbered 17, after V lost 5 bases and J lost 10 bases. CDR3 region: CASRPQGEIRSEQYF. The CDR3 DNA follows: TGCGCCAGCAGGCCACAGGGGGAGATACGATCTGAACAGTACTTC. Full variable domain (rest looked up from reference TRBV5-1 and TRBJ2-7): KAGVTQTPRYLIKTRGQQVTLSCSPISGHRSVSWYQQTPGQGLQFLFEYFSETQRNKGNFPGRFSGRQFSNSRSEMNVSTLELGDSALYLCASRPQGEIRSEQYFGPGTRLTVT.

The CDR3 here is CASTRDRGSLSLGYGYTF. In nucleotides, the CDR3 is TGTGCCAGTACCCGGGACAGGGGTAGCCTTAGCTTGGGGTATGGCTACACCTTC. J is TRBJ1-2 and V is TRBV19; 10 bases match TRBD1. Unmatched junction bases numbered 19, after V lost 7 bases and J lost 5 bases. CDR1 is LNHDA and CDR2 is SQIVND in the germline V gene (reference sequence). This CDR3 region has 18 residues.

This sequence joins TRBV28 and TRBJ1-2, with TRBD1 matching over 12 bases. The J segment lost 6 bases and the V segment lost 6 bases, leaving 8 bases of the junction unmatched. This CDR3 region has 15 residues. Germline V gene data show CDR1 as MDHEN and CDR2 as SYDVKM. CDR3 amino acids: CASRVPGQGADGYTF. The DNA of the CDR3 is TGTGCCAGCAGAGTCCCGGGACAGGGGGCGGATGGCTACACCTTC.